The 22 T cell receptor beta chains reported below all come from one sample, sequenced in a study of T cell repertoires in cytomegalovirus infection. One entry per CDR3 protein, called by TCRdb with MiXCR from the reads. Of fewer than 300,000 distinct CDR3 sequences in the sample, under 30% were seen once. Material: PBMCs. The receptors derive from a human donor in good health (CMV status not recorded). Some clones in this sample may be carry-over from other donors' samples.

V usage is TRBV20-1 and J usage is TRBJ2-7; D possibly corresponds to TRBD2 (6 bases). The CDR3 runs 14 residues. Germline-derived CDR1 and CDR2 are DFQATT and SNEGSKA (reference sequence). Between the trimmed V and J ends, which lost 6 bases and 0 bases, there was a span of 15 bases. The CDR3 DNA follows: TGCAGTGCCCCCCGGGACTTGGACTCCTACGAGCAGTACTTC. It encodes CSAPRDLDSYEQYF.

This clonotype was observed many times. The CDR3 region is CASSSGGLAGGYEQFF. The CDR3 nucleotides read TGTGCCAGCAGCTCGGGGGGACTAGCGGGAGGTTATGAGCAGTTCTTC. The chain recombines TRBV7-8 with TRBJ2-1; TRBD2 matches at 15 bases. This CDR3 region has 16 residues. V gave up 4 bases and J gave up 8 bases; unmatched junction bases: 6. Germline values: CDR1 SGHVS, CDR2 FQNEAQ.

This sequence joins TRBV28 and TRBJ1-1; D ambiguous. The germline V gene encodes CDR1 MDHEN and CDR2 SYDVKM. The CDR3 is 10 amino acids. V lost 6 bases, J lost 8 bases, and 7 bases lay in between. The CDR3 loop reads CASRRGEAFF. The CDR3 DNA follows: TGTGCCAGCAGGCGCGGGGAAGCTTTCTTT.

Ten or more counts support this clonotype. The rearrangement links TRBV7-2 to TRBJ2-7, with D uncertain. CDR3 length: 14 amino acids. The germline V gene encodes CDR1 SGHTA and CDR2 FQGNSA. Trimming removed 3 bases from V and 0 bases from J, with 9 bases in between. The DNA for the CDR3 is TGTGCCAGCAGCTTCGTCCGGAGCTCCTACGAGCAGTACTTC. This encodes CASSFVRSSYEQYF.

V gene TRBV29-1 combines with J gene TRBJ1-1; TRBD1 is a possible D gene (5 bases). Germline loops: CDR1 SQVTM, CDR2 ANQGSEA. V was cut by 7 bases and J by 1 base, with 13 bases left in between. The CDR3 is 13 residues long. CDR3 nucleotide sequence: TGCAGCGCTGTGGTTGGGGGGAACACTGAAGCTTTCTTT. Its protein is CSAVVGGNTEAFF.

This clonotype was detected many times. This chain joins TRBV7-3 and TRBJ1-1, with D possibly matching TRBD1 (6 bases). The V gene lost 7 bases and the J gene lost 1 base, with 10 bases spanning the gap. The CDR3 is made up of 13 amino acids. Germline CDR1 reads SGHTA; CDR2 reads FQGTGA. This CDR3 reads CASKKQGNTEAFF. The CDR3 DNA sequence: TGTGCCAGCAAGAAACAGGGGAACACTGAAGCTTTCTTT.

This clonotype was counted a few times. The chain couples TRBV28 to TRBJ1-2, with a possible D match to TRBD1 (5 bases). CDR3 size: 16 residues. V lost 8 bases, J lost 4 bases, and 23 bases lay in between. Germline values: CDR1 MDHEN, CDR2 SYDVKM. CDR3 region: CASVTYGTLVGYGYTF. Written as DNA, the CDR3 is TGTGCCAGCGTCACCTACGGGACGTTGGTAGGCTATGGCTACACCTTC.

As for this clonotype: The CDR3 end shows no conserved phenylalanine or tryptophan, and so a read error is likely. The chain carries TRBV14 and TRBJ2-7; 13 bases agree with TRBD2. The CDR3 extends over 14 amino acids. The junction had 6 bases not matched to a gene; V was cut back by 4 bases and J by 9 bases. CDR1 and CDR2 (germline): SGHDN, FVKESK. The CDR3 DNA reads TGTGCCAGCAGCCCGGGACTAGCGGGGAACGTGCAGTACTCC. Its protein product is CASSPGLAGNVQYS.

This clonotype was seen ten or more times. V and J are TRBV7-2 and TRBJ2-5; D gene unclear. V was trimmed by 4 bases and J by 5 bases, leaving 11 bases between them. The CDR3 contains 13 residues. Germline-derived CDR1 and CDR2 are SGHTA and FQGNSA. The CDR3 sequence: CASSYSQRETQYF. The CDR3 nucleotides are TGTGCCAGCAGCTATAGCCAGAGGGAGACCCAGTACTTC.

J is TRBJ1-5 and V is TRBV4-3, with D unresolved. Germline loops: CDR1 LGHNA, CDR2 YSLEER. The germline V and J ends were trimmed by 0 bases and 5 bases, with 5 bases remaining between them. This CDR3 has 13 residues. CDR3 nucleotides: TGCGCCAGCAGCCAAGACAGGTATCAGCCCCAGCATTTT. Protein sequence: CASSQDRYQPQHF.

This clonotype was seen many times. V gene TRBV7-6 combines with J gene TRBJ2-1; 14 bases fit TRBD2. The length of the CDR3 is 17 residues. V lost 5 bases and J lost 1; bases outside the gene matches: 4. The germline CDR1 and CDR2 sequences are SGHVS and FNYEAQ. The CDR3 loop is CASSPWTSGGSYNEQFF. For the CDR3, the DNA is TGTGCCAGCAGCCCCTGGACTAGCGGGGGGTCCTACAATGAGCAGTTCTTC.

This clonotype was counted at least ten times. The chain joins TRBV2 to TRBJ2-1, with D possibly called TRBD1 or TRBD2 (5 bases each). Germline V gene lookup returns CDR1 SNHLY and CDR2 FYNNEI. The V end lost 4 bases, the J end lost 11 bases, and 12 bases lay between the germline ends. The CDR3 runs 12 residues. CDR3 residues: CASSAGSGKQFF. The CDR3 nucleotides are TGTGCCAGCAGTGCAGGGAGTGGGAAGCAGTTCTTC.

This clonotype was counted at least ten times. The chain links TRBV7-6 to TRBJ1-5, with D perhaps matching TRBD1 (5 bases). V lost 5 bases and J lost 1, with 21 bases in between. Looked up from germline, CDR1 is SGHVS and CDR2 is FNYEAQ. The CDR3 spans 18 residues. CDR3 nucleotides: TGTGCCAGCAGCCCTCTACCCGCTGGGGCGGGGAGCAATCAGCCCCAGCATTTT. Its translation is CASSPLPAGAGSNQPQHF.

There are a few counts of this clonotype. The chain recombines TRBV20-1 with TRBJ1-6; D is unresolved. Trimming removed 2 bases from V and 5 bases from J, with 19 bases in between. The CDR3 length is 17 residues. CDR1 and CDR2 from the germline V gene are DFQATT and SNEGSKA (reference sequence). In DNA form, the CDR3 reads TGCAGTGCTAGAATGGTCGGAGGAATTACTAATAATTCACCCCTCCACTTT. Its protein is CSARMVGGITNNSPLHF.

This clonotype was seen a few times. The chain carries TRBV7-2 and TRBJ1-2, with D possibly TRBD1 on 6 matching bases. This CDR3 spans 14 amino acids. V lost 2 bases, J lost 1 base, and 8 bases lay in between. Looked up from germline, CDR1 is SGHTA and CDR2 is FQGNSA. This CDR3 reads CASSLRDINYGYTF. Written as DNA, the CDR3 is TGTGCCAGCAGCTTAAGGGACATTAACTATGGCTACACCTTC.

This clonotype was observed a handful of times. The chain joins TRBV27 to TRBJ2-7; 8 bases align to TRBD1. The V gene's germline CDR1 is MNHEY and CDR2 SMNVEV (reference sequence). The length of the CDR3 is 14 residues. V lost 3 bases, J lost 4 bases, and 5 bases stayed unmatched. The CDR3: CASSFWDRRYEQYF. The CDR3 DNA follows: TGTGCCAGCAGTTTTTGGGACAGGAGATACGAGCAGTACTTC.

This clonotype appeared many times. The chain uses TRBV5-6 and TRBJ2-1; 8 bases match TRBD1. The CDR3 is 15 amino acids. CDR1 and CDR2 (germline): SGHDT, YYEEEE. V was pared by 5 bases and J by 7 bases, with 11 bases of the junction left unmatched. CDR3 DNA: TGTGCCAGCAGATTCGGACAGGGTGGAGGGAATGAGCAGTTCTTC. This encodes CASRFGQGGGNEQFF.

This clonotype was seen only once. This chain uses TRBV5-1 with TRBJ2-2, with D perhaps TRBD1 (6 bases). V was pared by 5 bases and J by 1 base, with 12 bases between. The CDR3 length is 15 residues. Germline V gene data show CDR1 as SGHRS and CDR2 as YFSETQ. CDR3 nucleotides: TGCGCCAGCAGATCAAAAGGGGGGAACACCGGGGAGCTGTTTTTT. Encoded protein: CASRSKGGNTGELFF.

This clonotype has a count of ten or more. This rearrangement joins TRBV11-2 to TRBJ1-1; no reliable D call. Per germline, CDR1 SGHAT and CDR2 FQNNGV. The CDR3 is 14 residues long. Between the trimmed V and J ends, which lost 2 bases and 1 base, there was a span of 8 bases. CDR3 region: CASSLLWGNTEAFF. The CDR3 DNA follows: TGTGCCAGCAGCTTACTTTGGGGGAACACTGAAGCTTTCTTT. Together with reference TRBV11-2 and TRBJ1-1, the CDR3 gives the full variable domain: EAGVAQSPRYKIIEKRQSVAFWCNPISGHATLYWYQQILGQGPKLLIQFQNNGVVDDSQLPKDRFSAERLKGVDSTLKIQPAKLEDSAVYLCASSLLWGNTEAFFGQGTRLTVV.

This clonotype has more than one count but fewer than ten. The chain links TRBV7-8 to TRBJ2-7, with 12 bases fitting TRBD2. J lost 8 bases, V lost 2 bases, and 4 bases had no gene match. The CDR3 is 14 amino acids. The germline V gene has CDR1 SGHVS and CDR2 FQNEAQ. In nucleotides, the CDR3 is TGTGCCAGCAGCTTACGGACTAGCGGGACCAAGCAGTACTTC. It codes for CASSLRTSGTKQYF.

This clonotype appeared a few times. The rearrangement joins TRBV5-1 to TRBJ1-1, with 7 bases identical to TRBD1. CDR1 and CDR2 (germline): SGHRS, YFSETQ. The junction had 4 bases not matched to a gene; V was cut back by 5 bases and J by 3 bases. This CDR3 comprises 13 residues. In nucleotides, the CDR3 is TGCGCCAGCAGAGAGGGGGCGGACACTGAAGCTTTCTTT. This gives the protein CASREGADTEAFF.

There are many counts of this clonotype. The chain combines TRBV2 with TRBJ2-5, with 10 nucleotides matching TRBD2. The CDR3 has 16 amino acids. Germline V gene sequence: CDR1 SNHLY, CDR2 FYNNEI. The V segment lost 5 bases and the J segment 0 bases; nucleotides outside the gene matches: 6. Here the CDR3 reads CASSPGLAAYQETQYF. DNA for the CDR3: TGTGCCAGCAGTCCTGGACTAGCGGCGTACCAAGAGACCCAGTACTTC.